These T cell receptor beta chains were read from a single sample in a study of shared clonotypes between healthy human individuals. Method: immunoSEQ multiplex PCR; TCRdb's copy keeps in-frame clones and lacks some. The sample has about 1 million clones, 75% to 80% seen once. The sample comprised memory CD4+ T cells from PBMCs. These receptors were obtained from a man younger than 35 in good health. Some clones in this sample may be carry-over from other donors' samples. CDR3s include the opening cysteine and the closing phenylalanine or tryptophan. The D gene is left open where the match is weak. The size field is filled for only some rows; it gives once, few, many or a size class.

CASSFGAGGGTDTQYF,TGTGCCAGCAGCTTCGGAGCGGGAGGAGGGACAGATACGCAGTATTTT,TRBV7-9,TRBJ2-3,-,TRBD2
CASSTTGLDTQYF,TGCGCCAGCAGCACAACAGGGTTAGATACGCAGTATTTT,TRBV5-1,TRBJ2-3,-,-
CASRPGHGYGYTF,TGTGCCAGCAGACCAGGACACGGCTATGGCTACACCTTC,TRBV6-5,TRBJ1-2,-,-
CASSPLDGRRHTEAFF,TGTGCCAGCAGTCCCTTGGACGGAAGGAGGCACACTGAAGCTTTCTTT,TRBV27,TRBJ1-1,-,-
CASSERAGGQPQHF,TGTGCCAGCAGTGAAAGGGCAGGGGGTCAGCCCCAGCATTTT,TRBV6-1,TRBJ1-5,-,TRBD1
CASSPGQAYTGELFF,TGTGCCAGCAGTCCCGGACAGGCATACACCGGGGAGCTGTTTTTT,TRBV28,TRBJ2-2,few,TRBD1
CASSLIGYEQYF,TGTGCCAGCAGTTTAATAGGCTACGAGCAGTACTTC,TRBV28,TRBJ2-7,-,-
CASRTLAANSYEQYF,TGTGCCAGCAGAACTCTAGCGGCGAACTCCTACGAGCAGTACTTC,TRBV28,TRBJ2-7,once,TRBD2
CASRAPFETQYF,TGTGCCAGCAGGGCCCCTTTTGAGACCCAGTACTTC,TRBV6-5,TRBJ2-5,-,-
CASSLGRDLGEKLFF,TGTGCCAGCAGCTTGGGCCGGGACTTGGGCGAAAAACTGTTTTTT,TRBV5-8,TRBJ1-4,-,-
CASRDRSTDTQYF,TGTGCCAGCCGGGACAGAAGCACAGATACGCAGTATTTT,TRBV19,TRBJ2-3,-,TRBD1
CASSSRLARGTGELFF,TGTGCCAGCAGCTCCCGACTAGCGCGAGGGACCGGGGAGCTGTTTTTT,TRBV9,TRBJ2-2,-,TRBD2
CASSLEGPGTTEAFF,TGCGCCAGCAGCTTGGAGGGCCCCGGGACCACTGAAGCTTTCTTT,TRBV5-1,TRBJ1-1,-,-
CAWREHRDLEKLFF,TGTGCCTGGAGGGAGCACAGGGATCTGGAAAAACTGTTTTTT,TRBV30,TRBJ1-4,-,-
CASCPRRRETDTQYF,TGTGCCAGCTGCCCTAGACGGCGGGAGACAGATACGCAGTATTTT,TRBV6-4,TRBJ2-3,few,TRBD2
CASSQGSGTSGTGELFF,TGCGCCAGCAGCCAAGGGTCAGGGACTAGCGGCACCGGGGAGCTGTTTTTT,TRBV4-1,TRBJ2-2,once,TRBD2
CASSYPGQGDYTF,TGTGCCAGCAGTTACCCGGGACAGGGTGACTACACCTTC,TRBV6-5,TRBJ1-2,few,TRBD1
CAWSPKQGSGEKLFF,TGTGCCTGGAGTCCCAAGCAGGGAAGCGGTGAAAAACTGTTTTTT,TRBV30,TRBJ1-4,-,-
CASSLDRTNTDTQYF,TGTGCCAGCAGCTTAGACAGGACAAACACAGATACGCAGTATTTT,TRBV7-8,TRBJ2-3,-,-
CASTQGGSGEETQYF,TGTGCCAGCACCCAAGGTGGTAGCGGTGAAGAGACCCAGTACTTC,TRBV2,TRBJ2-5,-,-
CASCLGLAGATDTQYF,TGCGCCAGCTGCCTAGGACTAGCGGGAGCGACAGATACGCAGTATTTT,TRBV5-1,TRBJ2-3,-,TRBD2
CASSLGRGRGSTYEQYF,TGTGCCAGCAGTTTGGGCAGGGGAAGAGGTTCGACCTACGAGCAGTACTTC,TRBV28,TRBJ2-7,-,-
CASRTQGPQGNTGELFF,TGTGCCAGCAGGACACAGGGGCCACAGGGGAACACCGGGGAGCTGTTTTTT,TRBV27,TRBJ2-2,few,TRBD1
CASSFAPIGTSGRVIPYEQYF,TGTGCCAGCAGTTTCGCCCCCATTGGGACTAGCGGGAGGGTCATTCCCTACGAGCAGTACTTC,TRBV28,TRBJ2-7,-,TRBD2
CASSSRTGVDNEQFF,TGTGCCAGCAGCTCCCGTACGGGAGTGGATAATGAGCAGTTCTTC,TRBV11-2,TRBJ2-1,-,-
CASSRGVSEQYF,TGTGCCAGCAGCCGAGGGGTGTCCGAGCAGTACTTC,TRBV28,TRBJ2-7,-,-
CASSARTTLPEQYF,TGTGCCAGCAGTGCGCGGACTACCCTGCCCGAGCAGTACTTC,TRBV2,TRBJ2-7,-,-